The present T cell receptor beta chain was sequenced within a study of identical twins. TCRdb redid the calling of the 5' RACE reads with MiXCR, one entry per CDR3 protein. The table records under 400,000 distinct CDR3 sequences, 8.5% to 10% of them present only once. With 7 bases removed from V and 5 bases from J, the gap between germline ends came to 11 bases. In germline, CDR1 is SGHVS, CDR2 FQNEAQ. CDR3 length: 12 amino acids. In its sample, this clonotype was seen a few times. The antigen is not known. Whole-study findings and limits: Out-of-frame alpha sequences common to twins were enriched for low generation probability. With abundant cord blood beta clonotypes, insertions were fewer; memory repertoires showed no such pattern.

Sample: naive T cells sorted from blood. The source is a woman in her fifties or sixties in good health. The chain employs TRBV7-8 and TRBJ2-5, with D unresolved. DNA of the CDR3: TGTGCCAGCACTCCGACCGGGGAGACCCAGTACTTC. It codes for CASTPTGETQYF.